The T cell receptor (beta chain) described here comes from a study of early T cells in non-severe SARS-CoV-2 infection. Study background: Bulk RNA from unsorted whole blood was sequenced; chains were unpaired. The study, taken as a whole, reports: Matches to VDJdb favored anti-spike CD8 responses and missed private and CD4 specificities.

As to this clonotype: Its antigen is unidentified.

The CDR3 sequence is 13 residues long. V lost 0 bases, J lost 0 bases, and 2 bases lay in between. Germline loops: CDR1 LGHDT, CDR2 YNNKEL (reference sequence). The protocol attached unique molecular identifiers to individual cDNA molecules. TCRdb re-analysed the 5' RACE reads in MiXCR, keeping a single row per CDR3 protein. Counted here are 50,000 to 70,000 distinct CDR3 sequences, roughly 5.7% occurring once; the ten biggest clones make up more than 3%. The chain carries TRBV3-1 and TRBJ1-1; D not resolved. The input for sequencing was whole blood, taken at baseline. The receptor was derived from an adult who was a healthcare worker with PCR-confirmed SARS-CoV-2 infection or an uninfected control (not recorded which). The CDR3 protein is CASSQEVNTEAFF. CDR3 DNA sequence: TGTGCCAGCAGCCAAGAGGTGAACACTGAAGCTTTCTTT.